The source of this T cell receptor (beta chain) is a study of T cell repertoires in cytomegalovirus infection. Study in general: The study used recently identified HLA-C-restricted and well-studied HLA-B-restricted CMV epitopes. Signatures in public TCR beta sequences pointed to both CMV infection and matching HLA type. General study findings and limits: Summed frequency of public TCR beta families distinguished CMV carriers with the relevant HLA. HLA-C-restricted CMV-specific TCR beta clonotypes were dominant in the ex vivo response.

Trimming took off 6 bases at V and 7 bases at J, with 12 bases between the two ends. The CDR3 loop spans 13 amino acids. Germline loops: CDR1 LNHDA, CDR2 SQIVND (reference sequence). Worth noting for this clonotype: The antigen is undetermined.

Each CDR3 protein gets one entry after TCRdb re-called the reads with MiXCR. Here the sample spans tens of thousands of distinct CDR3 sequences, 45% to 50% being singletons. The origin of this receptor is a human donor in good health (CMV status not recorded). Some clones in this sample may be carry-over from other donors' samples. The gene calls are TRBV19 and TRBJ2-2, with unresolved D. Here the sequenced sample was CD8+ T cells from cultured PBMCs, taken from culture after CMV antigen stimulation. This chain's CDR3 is CASRYPWSGELFF. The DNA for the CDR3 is TGTGCCAGTAGATACCCTTGGAGCGGGGAGCTGTTTTTT.